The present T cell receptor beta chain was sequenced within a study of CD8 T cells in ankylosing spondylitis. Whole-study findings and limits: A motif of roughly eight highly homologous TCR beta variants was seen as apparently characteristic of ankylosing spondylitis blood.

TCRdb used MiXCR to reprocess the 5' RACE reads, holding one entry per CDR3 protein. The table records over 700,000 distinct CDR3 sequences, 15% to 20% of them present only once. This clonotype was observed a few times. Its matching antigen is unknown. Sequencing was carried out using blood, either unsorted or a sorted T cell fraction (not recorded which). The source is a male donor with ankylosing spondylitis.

CDR3 bases: TGTGCCACCAGCTCACTTCGGGGCTTCGGGGAGCTGTTTTTT. This translates into CATSSLRGFGELFF. The gene calls are TRBV15 and TRBJ2-2, with D perhaps being TRBD1 or TRBD2 (5 bases each). Trimming pared 5 bases from V and 7 bases from J, leaving 14 bases between. CDR1 is LNHNV and CDR2 is YYDKDF in the germline V gene (reference sequence). This CDR3 contains 14 residues.